The present entry profiles one T cell receptor beta chain with its context. There is no known antigen for this receptor. Base-call qualities are not available, and no considerably larger clone is one nucleotide away. The first patient joined ICON in the first half of 2016, and enrollment wrapped up when the last patient was enrolled in the second half of 2018. From a subcohort of 76 patients, fresh tumor and matched uninvolved tissue were collected for in-depth immune analyses, including TCR sequencing. No cell sorting was done, and TCR sequencing was instead run on DNA isolated from bulk tissue. The data were obtained in a study of tumor-infiltrating lymphocytes in localized non-small cell lung cancer (dated by TCRdb to the early 2020s). Background for the entire study: Several histologies were represented in the cohort, which also included both smokers and never-smokers as well as patients whose samples were collected after neoadjuvant chemotherapy. Each patient contributed resected tumor tissue and uninvolved lung tissue from the same patient, described as non-adjacent to the tumor. Flow cytometry, multiplex immunofluorescence, RNA-seq, exome sequencing and proteomics were applied to the same patients as TCR sequencing, which was one of several integrated assays. In total, the ICON cohort consisted of 150 surgical patients with localized non-small cell lung cancer who had their tumors resected. The paired tumor versus uninvolved lung comparison of immunoSEQ T-cell fraction included around 55 patients. Overall study results and their limits: Because different pieces of the same tissue were used for different assays, technical variation could not be separated from intratumor heterogeneity. Higher T cell infiltration in tumors than in uninvolved lung tissue was supported by TCRbeta sequencing, consistent with immunofluorescence CD3 counts. Recurrence-free survival showed no association with tumor T-cell fraction measured by TCR sequencing (p = 0.61). TCR-derived T-cell fraction did not differ between the flow cytometry-defined immunotypes IM1 (good prognosis) and IM2 (poor prognosis). Since assay coverage differed from patient to patient depending on how much tissue was available, TCR sequencing was done for only a subset of the cohort.

Inclusive of the bounding cysteine and phenylalanine, the CDR3 is 16 residues long. Only the CDR3 part of the read is kept: 48 bases, read in frame from the first base. V and J lose 2 bases and 7 bases, and a span of 21 bases separates them. Sequences MNHEY (CDR1) and SVGAGI (CDR2) are obtained from the germline V gene. The immunoSEQ assay used for TCR sequencing gave the T-cell fraction in both tumor and uninvolved lung tissue. The paper's data handling went like this. To analyze survival, patients were divided into a high T-cell fraction group (upper tertile) and a low T-cell fraction group (lower two tertiles), and the two groups were compared using a log-rank test. A signed-rank test was used to test paired tumor versus uninvolved lung differences in T-cell fraction. This immuneACCESS table, as held by TCRdb, lists in-frame sequences with V and J called but not all clones. Of the missing ones, under half trace to an unresolved V gene in checked studies; the others have no known cause. Clone size and the V and J calls come from that table; the DNA yielded D and trimming. Within this sample are about 16,000 clones, with roughly 72% of them counted one time only. Jointly, the top ten make up approximately 8.9% of the sample.

The chain is made from TRBV6-5 and TRBJ2-7, with the D gene not clear enough to name. This clonotype was obtained from a human donor with non-small cell lung cancer. The sample comprised lung tumor tissue. The DNA reads as follows: TGTGCCAGCAGTTACAAGGGTTTCAGCAGGCTTGGGGAGCAGTACTTC. The encoded protein is CASSYKGFSRLGEQYF.